Following are 23 T cell receptor beta chains from one sample sequenced in a study of immune evolution from preneoplasia to lung adenocarcinoma. The protocol was immunoSEQ multiplex PCR, while the TCRdb copy is restricted to in-frame clones and leaves out a portion. The table shows about 4,700 clones, with about four fifths occurring only once. The specimen was FFPE lung adenocarcinoma in situ tissue. These receptor sequences come from a person aged 65-85 years with lung adenocarcinoma.

The chain is built from TRBV6-1 and TRBJ2-5; D is perhaps TRBD2 (6 bases). This CDR3 spans 12 amino acids. Deletions cut 8 bases from V and 7 bases from J, with 14 bases between. The germline CDR1 and CDR2 sequences are MNHNS and SASEGT. CDR3 nucleotide sequence: TGTGCCAGCTTGGGGACTGGAAGGACCCAGTACTTC. As protein: CASLGTGRTQYF.

The chain links TRBV6-7 to TRBJ1-3; D not resolved. TRBV6-7 is filed as an ORF, its function uncertain. V lost 2 bases, J lost 0 bases, and 17 bases lay in between. The CDR3 contains 18 residues. CDR3 DNA: TGTGCCAGCAGTTACCGAGGGCAACTCCAGCACTCTGGAAACACCATATATTTT. Amino acids: CASSYRGQLQHSGNTIYF.

This rearrangement joins TRBV11-2 to TRBJ1-3, with D tentatively TRBD1 (6 bases). V was clipped by 6 bases and J by 3 bases, with 15 bases between them. The CDR3 extends over 15 amino acids. The V gene's germline CDR1 is SGHAT and CDR2 FQNNGV. The CDR3, as DNA: TGTGCCAGCAGTCTAATGCAGGGGCTTGGAAACACCATATATTTT. Protein sequence: CASSLMQGLGNTIYF.

This clone was seen once. The CDR3 coding sequence is TGTGCCAGTAGTACTAGCGGGAGCACAGATACGCAGTATTTT. Its protein product is CASSTSGSTDTQYF. V usage is TRBV19 and J usage is TRBJ2-3, with 8 nucleotides matching TRBD2. There are 14 residues in the CDR3. Germline V lookup: CDR1 LNHDA, CDR2 SQIVND (reference sequence). Trimming took 4 bases from V and 0 from J; bases not matched to a gene: 0.

The genes are TRBV9 and TRBJ1-3, with D uncertain. Per the germline V gene, CDR1 is SGDLS and CDR2 is YYNGEE. V was pared by 3 bases and J by 4 bases, with 17 bases between. There are 16 residues in the CDR3. The CDR3 region is CASSAGGLGTGNTIYF. In DNA, the CDR3 is TGTGCCAGCAGCGCGGGAGGCCTCGGAACAGGAAACACCATATATTTT. The full variable domain, completed using reference TRBV9 and TRBJ1-3, is DSGVTQTPKHLITATGQRVTLRCSPRSGDLSVYWYQQSLDQGLQFLIQYYNGEERAKGNILERFSAQQFPDLHSELNLSSLELGDSALYFCASSAGGLGTGNTIYFGEGSWLTVV.

A single count supports this clone. The rearrangement joins TRBV5-1 to TRBJ1-1; D is possibly TRBD1 (6 bases). Trimming cost V 6 bases and J 0 bases, with 12 bases left between them. CDR3 length: 14 amino acids. Germline V gene sequence: CDR1 SGHRS, CDR2 YFSETQ. The CDR3 protein is CASTLSGVNTEAFF. In DNA, the CDR3 is TGCGCCAGCACATTATCAGGGGTGAACACTGAAGCTTTCTTT.

This chain links TRBV5-6 with TRBJ1-4; maybe TRBD1 (5 bases). V was cut by 1 base and J by 5 bases, with 24 bases left in between. The CDR3 has 19 amino acids. Germline V gene lookup returns CDR1 SGHDT and CDR2 YYEEEE. CDR3 DNA: TGTGCCAGCAGCTTGTCACGCCGGGGTCGACAGACTGAAAATGAAAAACTGTTTTTT. This translates into CASSLSRRGRQTENEKLFF.

The chain links TRBV7-8 to TRBJ2-5; no clear D. This CDR3 has 15 residues. Per germline, CDR1 SGHVS and CDR2 FQNEAQ. Trimming took off 3 bases at V and 0 bases at J, with 11 bases between the two ends. CDR3 bases: TGTGCCAGCAGCTTGGGCCCCAGGTACCAAGAGACCCAGTACTTC. As protein: CASSLGPRYQETQYF. Together with reference TRBV7-8 and TRBJ2-5, the CDR3 gives the full variable domain: GAGVSQSPRYKVAKRGQDVALRCDPISGHVSLFWYQQALGQGPEFLTYFQNEAQLDKSGLPSDRFFAERPEGSVSTLKIQRTQQEDSAVYLCASSLGPRYQETQYFGPGTRLLVL.

In DNA, the CDR3 is TGTGCCAGCAGCTTAGCGGGAGGGCCGGATACGCAGTATTTT. It codes for CASSLAGGPDTQYF. This sequence joins TRBV5-6 and TRBJ2-3, with TRBD2 matching over 10 bases. This CDR3 region has 14 residues. V lost 2 bases to trimming and J lost 6 bases; unmatched junction nucleotides: 3. CDR1 is SGHDT and CDR2 is YYEEEE in the germline V gene.

The chain carries TRBV11-2 and TRBJ2-7, with D unclear. CDR3 length: 15 amino acids. V was clipped by 5 bases and J by 4 bases, with 18 bases between them. Germline V lookup: CDR1 SGHAT, CDR2 FQNNGV. This CDR3 reads CASSQNSAAPYEQYF. DNA of the CDR3: TGTGCCAGCAGCCAAAACTCGGCAGCTCCTTACGAGCAGTACTTC.

The chain employs TRBV6-1 and TRBJ2-7; 11 nucleotides align to TRBD2. This CDR3 spans 14 amino acids. Germline V gene data show CDR1 as MNHNS and CDR2 as SASEGT. With V trimmed by 8 bases and J by 3 bases, 6 bases remained unmatched. CDR3 DNA: TGTGCCAGCCTTAGCGGGAGGGCTGACTACGAGCAGTACTTC. It yields the protein CASLSGRADYEQYF.

The rearrangement links TRBV15 to TRBJ2-5; D is undetermined. V was pared by 5 bases and J by 5 bases, with 12 bases between. Germline-derived CDR1 and CDR2 are LNHNV and YYDKDF (reference sequence). This CDR3 comprises 13 residues. The CDR3 bases are TGTGCCACCAGCCCCCCACCGTGGGAGACCCAGTACTTC. This sequence encodes CATSPPPWETQYF.

This rearrangement joins TRBV6-5 to TRBJ2-7; D call uncertain. The CDR3 is 15 amino acids. Between the trimmed V and J ends, which lost 1 base and 5 bases, there was a span of 15 bases. The V gene's germline CDR1 is MNHEY and CDR2 SVGAGI. The CDR3 loop reads CASSYFADGKNEQYF. In nucleotides, the CDR3 is TGTGCCAGCAGTTACTTTGCGGATGGAAAAAACGAGCAGTACTTC.

V usage is TRBV7-2 and J usage is TRBJ1-2; maybe TRBD1 (6 bases). This CDR3 region has 13 residues. Looked up from germline, CDR1 is SGHTA and CDR2 is FQGNSA. Trimming stripped 5 bases from V and 5 bases from J, with 12 bases between. CDR3 in amino acids: CASSRQGTYGYTF. DNA for the CDR3: TGTGCCAGCAGCCGGCAGGGGACTTATGGCTACACCTTC.

V and J are TRBV5-1 and TRBJ1-5, with 9 bases aligning to TRBD1. The V gene's germline CDR1 is SGHRS and CDR2 YFSETQ. Trimming removed 2 bases from V and 5 bases from J; junction bases left unmatched: 5. The CDR3 is made up of 15 amino acids. The CDR3 DNA follows: TGCGCCAGCAGCTTAGGGACAGGGTCGGATCAGCCCCAGCATTTT. Translated, it gives CASSLGTGSDQPQHF. The variable domain in full, with the rest retrieved from reference TRBV5-1 and TRBJ1-5, is KAGVTQTPRYLIKTRGQQVTLSCSPISGHRSVSWYQQTPGQGLQFLFEYFSETQRNKGNFPGRFSGRQFSNSRSEMNVSTLELGDSALYLCASSLGTGSDQPQHFGDGTRLSIL.

The chain uses TRBV7-9 and TRBJ1-2; a weak D match, TRBD1 (5 bases). There are 15 residues in the CDR3. V lost 1 base and J lost 4, with 13 bases in between. The V gene's germline CDR1 is SEHNR and CDR2 FQNEAQ (reference sequence). DNA for the CDR3: TGTGCCAGCAGCTTAGTCCCGGACAACCTCTATGGCTACACCTTC. This encodes CASSLVPDNLYGYTF.

The V gene is TRBV9, the J gene TRBJ2-3, with 9 bases fitting TRBD2. Losses at the gene ends were 3 bases for V and 4 bases for J; bases not matched to a gene: 6. The CDR3 sequence is 15 residues long. Germline V gene lookup returns CDR1 SGDLS and CDR2 YYNGEE. CDR3 region: CASSEAAGGSDTQYF. The DNA of the CDR3 is TGTGCCAGCAGCGAGGCGGCGGGAGGGTCAGATACGCAGTATTTT.

Here the CDR3 DNA reads TGCACCAGCAGCCAAGAGACGGCGTCCTACAATGAGCAGTTCTTC. It is translated as CTSSQETASYNEQFF. The chain recombines TRBV1 with TRBJ2-1. TRBV1 is listed as a pseudogene. The CDR3 sequence is 15 residues long.

The rearrangement joins TRBV18 to TRBJ1-1; D is unresolved. This CDR3 region has 13 residues. Germline values: CDR1 KGHSH, CDR2 LQKENI. V was shortened by 2 bases and J by 4 bases, with 8 bases between the two germline ends. CDR3 amino acids: CASSPAVSTEAFF. CDR3 coding DNA: TGTGCCAGCTCACCAGCGGTCAGCACTGAAGCTTTCTTT.

The chain carries TRBV4-1 and TRBJ2-7; TRBD2 might be the D (7 bases). The CDR3 consists of 16 residues. Trimming left V 1 base short and J 7 bases short, with 20 bases between. Germline V CDR1 and CDR2: MGHRA, YSYEKL. This CDR3 is CASSQVGGAGGGEQYF. DNA of the CDR3: TGCGCCAGCAGCCAAGTGGGAGGGGCTGGAGGGGGGGAGCAGTACTTC.

The gene calls are TRBV5-1 and TRBJ1-1; D not resolved. Trimming pared 1 base from V and 2 bases from J, leaving 9 bases between. The CDR3 is made up of 14 amino acids. Germline V CDR1 and CDR2: SGHRS, YFSETQ. The CDR3 DNA follows: TGCGCCAGCAGCTTGTACAGTCCCAACACTGAAGCTTTCTTT. It encodes CASSLYSPNTEAFF. The full variable domain, completed using reference TRBV5-1 and TRBJ1-1, is KAGVTQTPRYLIKTRGQQVTLSCSPISGHRSVSWYQQTPGQGLQFLFEYFSETQRNKGNFPGRFSGRQFSNSRSEMNVSTLELGDSALYLCASSLYSPNTEAFFGQGTRLTVV.

The chain couples TRBV6-1 to TRBJ1-1; tentatively, D is TRBD1 (5 bases). V dropped 0 bases and J dropped 13 bases, with 15 bases sitting between them. The CDR3 has 13 residues. The germline CDR1 and CDR2 sequences are MNHNS and SASEGT. The CDR3 reads CASSEARSTVLFF. DNA of the CDR3: TGTGCCAGCAGTGAAGCGCGGTCGACAGTCCTTTTCTTT.

The table lists this clone with a few counts. This chain connects TRBV7-8 to TRBJ1-5; D may be TRBD1 (5 bases). This CDR3 spans 13 amino acids. The V gene's germline CDR1 is SGHVS and CDR2 FQNEAQ. V gave up 4 bases and J gave up 6 bases, with 10 bases separating them. The CDR3 nucleotides read TGTGCCAGCAGCTGGACAAGGCGTCAGCCCCAGCATTTT. This encodes CASSWTRRQPQHF.